The next 20 T cell receptor beta chains were all read from a single sample in a study of T cells in Graves' hyperthyroidism and ophthalmopathy. Amplified regions were TCR beta CDR3 sequences from RNA transcripts. When the TCR CDR3 underwent first-round RT-PCR, the HTBI primer set was used. Via MiXCR, TCRdb re-called the multiplex PCR reads, giving one row per CDR3 protein. This table holds about 690,000 distinct CDR3 sequences, approximately 15% found once. Sequencing was performed on blood. The receptors come from a man aged 50-59 years with Graves' hyperthyroidism.

V gene TRBV27 combines with J gene TRBJ2-7; no clear D gene. The V gene's germline CDR1 is MNHEY and CDR2 SMNVEV (reference sequence). V lost 1 base and J 0 bases, leaving 13 bases between the germline ends. The CDR3 length is 16 residues. CDR3 in amino acids: CASSLYPTLSSYEQYF. The CDR3 DNA reads as TGTGCCAGCAGTTTATATCCCACTCTAAGCTCCTACGAGCAGTACTTC.

This clonotype has at least ten counts. This chain connects TRBV30 to TRBJ1-1, with D hard to call. Trimming took off 5 bases at V and 0 bases at J, with 7 bases between the two ends. The CDR3 runs 12 residues. Germline-derived CDR1 and CDR2 are GTSNPN and SVGIG (reference sequence). DNA of the CDR3: TGTGCCTGGGGAGAACTGAACACTGAAGCTTTCTTT. Protein: CAWGELNTEAFF.

The J gene is TRBJ2-6, the V gene TRBV5-6; 7 bases line up with TRBD1. In germline, CDR1 is SGHDT, CDR2 YYEEEE. V dropped 4 bases and J dropped 5; count of bases not matched to a gene: 15. There are 18 residues in the CDR3. CDR3 amino acids: CASSITSEGGSRANVLTF. CDR3 DNA: TGTGCCAGCAGCATTACTTCGGAAGGGGGCAGTAGGGCCAACGTCCTGACTTTC.

The chain joins TRBV29-1 to TRBJ2-2; no reliable D call. CDR1 SQVTM and CDR2 ANQGSEA come from the germline V gene. Trimming left V 3 bases short and J 5 bases short, with 7 bases between. The CDR3 consists of 12 residues. The CDR3 DNA reads as TGCAGCGTTGATGACGGGACCGGGGAGCTGTTTTTT. Translated: CSVDDGTGELFF.

This chain joins TRBV30 and TRBJ2-1, with 11 bases lining up with TRBD2. V lost 4 bases to trimming and J lost 6 bases; unmatched junction nucleotides: 5. The germline V gene has CDR1 GTSNPN and CDR2 SVGIG (reference sequence). CDR3 length: 14 amino acids. The CDR3 loop reads CAWITGLAGNEQFF. The CDR3 DNA sequence: TGTGCCTGGATCACCGGACTAGCGGGCAATGAGCAGTTCTTC. Full variable domain (rest looked up from reference TRBV30 and TRBJ2-1): SQTIHQWPATLVQPVGSPLSLECTVEGTSNPNLYWYRQAAGRGLQLLFYSVGIGQISSEVPQNLSASRPQDRQFILSSKKLLLSDSGFYLCAWITGLAGNEQFFGPGTRLTVL.

This clonotype has a count of ten or more. This rearrangement joins TRBV27 to TRBJ2-5, with D uncertain. This CDR3 contains 14 residues. The V and J ends lost 1 base and 4 bases respectively, with 10 bases between them. CDR1 and CDR2 from the germline V gene are MNHEY and SMNVEV (reference sequence). The CDR3 loop reads CASSLFPKGETQYF. The CDR3 DNA reads as TGTGCCAGCAGTTTATTCCCTAAGGGAGAGACCCAGTACTTC.

The V and J genes are TRBV19 and TRBJ1-2; D gene ambiguous. This CDR3 region has 13 residues. Germline V gene data show CDR1 as LNHDA and CDR2 as SQIVND (reference sequence). V dropped 5 bases and J dropped 4 bases, with 11 bases sitting between them. The CDR3 bases are TGTGCCAGTAGTCGCCGGGAGTCCTATGGCTACACCTTC. As protein: CASSRRESYGYTF.

This clonotype was recorded many times. V is TRBV24-1 and J is TRBJ2-2, with TRBD2 matching over 11 bases. Germline values: CDR1 KGHDR, CDR2 SFDVKD. The V segment lost 2 bases and the J segment 4 bases; nucleotides outside the gene matches: 5. The CDR3 covers 17 residues. CDR3 region: CATSDSSGRIFTGELFF. For the CDR3, the DNA is TGTGCCACCAGTGATTCTAGCGGGAGGATCTTCACCGGGGAGCTGTTTTTT.

This clonotype was seen repeatedly, ten times or more. DNA for the CDR3: TGTGCCAGCAGTGTCTATAGCGGGAGGGGCACAGATACGCAGTATTTT. As protein: CASSVYSGRGTDTQYF. The J gene is TRBJ2-3, the V gene TRBV27; TRBD2 matches 11 bases. The V gene's germline CDR1 is MNHEY and CDR2 SMNVEV (reference sequence). This CDR3 contains 16 residues. Losses at the gene ends were 5 bases for V and 1 base for J; bases not matched to a gene: 5.

The V call is TRBV28, the J call TRBJ2-5; D call uncertain. The CDR3 is 13 amino acids. V dropped 6 bases and J dropped 1 base, with 9 bases sitting between them. The germline V gene has CDR1 MDHEN and CDR2 SYDVKM. The CDR3 nucleotides are TGTGCCAGCAGGTCCGCTTTCCAAGAGACCCAGTACTTC. Its translation: CASRSAFQETQYF.

This clonotype was seen more than once but under ten times. This could be a read error, since a much larger clone is one nucleotide away. The genes are TRBV12-3 or TRBV12-4 and TRBJ1-1; unclear D gene. V shed 6 bases and J shed 6 bases, with 20 bases lying between them. This CDR3 has 15 amino acids. The CDR3 region is CASRTDGSMWAEAFF. DNA for the CDR3: TGTGCCAGCAGAACGGACGGGAGCATGTGGGCTGAAGCTTTCTTT.

This clonotype was counted at least ten times. The chain uses TRBV12-3 or TRBV12-4 and TRBJ2-7; D is unresolved. V was clipped by 4 bases and J by 7 bases, with 14 bases between them. The CDR3 sequence is 13 residues long. This chain's CDR3 is CASSSRVREEQYF. DNA of the CDR3: TGTGCCAGCAGTTCCCGGGTTCGTGAGGAGCAGTACTTC.

This clonotype was detected ten times or more. The genes are TRBV28 and TRBJ1-5; 7 bases map to TRBD1. From germline, CDR1 is MDHEN and CDR2 SYDVKM. Losses at the gene ends were 6 bases for V and 0 bases for J; bases not matched to a gene: 8. This CDR3 region has 16 residues. The CDR3 protein is CASRDRLGGSNQPQHF. The CDR3 DNA follows: TGTGCCAGCAGGGACAGGCTTGGGGGTAGCAATCAGCCCCAGCATTTT.

This clonotype was counted a few times. The chain employs TRBV18 and TRBJ2-2; TRBD2 might be the D (6 bases). The V gene's germline CDR1 is KGHSH and CDR2 LQKENI. The length of the CDR3 is 16 residues. The V and J ends lost 1 base and 2 bases respectively, with 11 bases between them. CDR3 in DNA: TGTGCCAGCTCACCACTTAGCGGAATTAACACCGGGGAGCTGTTTTTT. This codes for CASSPLSGINTGELFF. Filled out from reference TRBV18 and TRBJ2-2, the complete variable domain reads NAGVMQNPRHLVRRRGQEARLRCSPMKGHSHVYWYRQLPEEGLKFMVYLQKENIIDESGMPKERFSAEFPKEGPSILRIQQVVRGDSAAYFCASSPLSGINTGELFFGEGSRLTVL.

This clonotype appeared a few times. V gene TRBV5-1 combines with J gene TRBJ2-1; 10 bases line up with TRBD1. The CDR3 has 17 residues. The ends lost 3 bases at V and 4 bases at J; junction bases unmatched: 10. Germline lookup yields CDR1 SGHRS and CDR2 YFSETQ. CDR3 amino acids: CASSSPSDRGEYNEQFF. The CDR3 bases are TGCGCCAGCAGCTCCCCATCGGACAGGGGGGAATACAATGAGCAGTTCTTC.

This clonotype came up a few times. V usage is TRBV7-9 and J usage is TRBJ2-2, with 7 bases aligning to TRBD2. The junction had 14 bases not matched to a gene; V was cut back by 5 bases and J by 5 bases. Per germline, CDR1 SEHNR and CDR2 FQNEAQ (reference sequence). The CDR3 spans 17 residues. CDR3 in amino acids: CASSPRLATRGTGELFF. The DNA of the CDR3 is TGTGCCAGCAGCCCCCGACTAGCAACTCGGGGGACCGGGGAGCTGTTTTTT.

The sample holds many counts of this clonotype. CDR3 protein: CASSRDSFYEQYF. For the CDR3, the DNA is TGTGCCAGCAGCCGGGACAGCTTCTACGAGCAGTACTTC. The gene calls are TRBV6-1 and TRBJ2-7; TRBD1 matches at 7 bases. V lost 6 bases, J lost 3 bases, and 5 bases stayed unmatched. Germline V gene sequence: CDR1 MNHNS, CDR2 SASEGT. There are 13 residues in the CDR3.

A few counts support this clonotype. The CDR3 DNA reads TGTGCCTGGTATCGGGGCGGGACCCAGTACTTC. Translated, it gives CAWYRGGTQYF. This chain connects TRBV30 to TRBJ2-5; D assignment may be TRBD1 or TRBD2 (5 bases each). CDR3 size: 11 residues. Trimming stripped 5 bases from V and 7 bases from J, with 11 bases between. Germline CDR1 and CDR2: GTSNPN and SVGIG (reference sequence).

This clonotype was recorded at least ten times. The chain employs TRBV27 and TRBJ2-2; D may be TRBD1 (5 bases). This CDR3 contains 12 residues. The V gene's germline CDR1 is MNHEY and CDR2 SMNVEV (reference sequence). V was shortened by 7 bases and J by 7 bases, with 10 bases between the two germline ends. The CDR3 coding sequence is TGTGCCAGCACATCTCAGGGCGGGGAGCTGTTTTTT. This encodes CASTSQGGELFF.

The chain is built from TRBV7-9 and TRBJ2-7; no definite D call. The CDR3 sequence is 14 residues long. Trimming left V 0 bases short and J 6 bases short, with 12 bases between. Germline values: CDR1 SEHNR, CDR2 FQNEAQ (reference sequence). The CDR3 spells CASSLAQAPREQYF. The CDR3 coding sequence is TGTGCCAGCAGCTTAGCCCAGGCCCCCCGCGAGCAGTACTTC.